What follows are 9 T cell receptor beta chains derived from one specimen sequenced in a study of blood T cell repertoires in COVID-19. The repertoire was sequenced with immunoSEQ multiplex PCR; TCRdb's copy has only in-frame clones and lacks some. The sample contains roughly 200,000 clones, around nine tenths of which appear only once. Material for sequencing was peripheral blood. These receptors all come from a man in his fifties or sixties with COVID-19, enrolled during active disease.

The chain combines TRBV7-2 with TRBJ1-4; D is unresolved. CDR1 SGHTA and CDR2 FQGNSA come from the germline V gene. The length of the CDR3 is 13 residues. V was trimmed by 2 bases and J by 6 bases, leaving 7 bases between them. Here the CDR3 reads CASSLWAYEKLFF. The CDR3 DNA reads as TGTGCCAGCAGCTTATGGGCCTATGAAAAACTGTTTTTT.

The chain recombines TRBV6-5 with TRBJ2-5, with TRBD1 as a possible D gene (6 bases). V was clipped by 5 bases and J by 4 bases, with 14 bases between them. This CDR3 is built from 14 residues. Germline-derived CDR1 and CDR2 are MNHEY and SVGAGI. CDR3 sequence (DNA): TGTGCCAGCAGTCCAGGGGTCTGGGGAGAGACCCAGTACTTC. It codes for CASSPGVWGETQYF.

The chain uses TRBV5-6 and TRBJ1-1, with D possibly being TRBD1 (6 bases). The CDR3 covers 14 residues. The germline V and J ends were trimmed by 0 bases and 4 bases, with 10 bases remaining between them. Germline CDR1 reads SGHDT; CDR2 reads YYEEEE. CDR3 region: CASSLGGQTTEAFF. DNA for the CDR3: TGTGCCAGCAGCTTGGGTGGACAGACCACTGAAGCTTTCTTT. Full variable domain (missing parts from reference TRBV5-6 and TRBJ1-1): DAGVTQSPTHLIKTRGQQVTLRCSPKSGHDTVSWYQQALGQGPQFIFQYYEEEERQRGNFPDRFSGHQFPNYSSELNVNALLLGDSALYLCASSLGGQTTEAFFGQGTRLTVV.

The chain joins TRBV5-4 to TRBJ2-7; the match to TRBD2 covers 7 bases. CDR3 length: 15 residues. In germline, CDR1 is SGHNT, CDR2 YYREEE (reference sequence). V shed 4 bases, J shed 5 bases, and the junction held 12 bases outside the gene matches. CDR3 DNA sequence: TGTGCCAGCAGCCCCCCGGGACTACTCATCCACGAGCAGTACTTC. Translating gives CASSPPGLLIHEQYF.

This clone was seen only once. This chain links TRBV7-3 with TRBJ1-1, with D unclear. Per the germline V gene, CDR1 is SGHTA and CDR2 is FQGTGA. CDR3 length: 13 residues. V was clipped by 4 bases and J by 3 bases, with 9 bases between them. The CDR3 bases are TGTGCCAGCAGCTCAGGAATGGACACTGAAGCTTTCTTT. This gives the protein CASSSGMDTEAFF.

This chain connects TRBV7-2 to TRBJ2-1; D is unclear. This CDR3 is built from 13 residues. In germline, CDR1 is SGHTA, CDR2 FQGNSA. Trimming stripped 5 bases from V and 2 bases from J, with 7 bases between. Written as DNA, the CDR3 is TGTGCCAGCAGCCCCGCAGCCTACAATGAGCAGTTCTTC. Its translation: CASSPAAYNEQFF.

The chain has TRBV19 and TRBJ1-2; possibly TRBD1 for D (5 bases). V was cut by 7 bases and J by 8 bases, with 23 bases left in between. This CDR3 has 15 amino acids. Germline lookup yields CDR1 LNHDA and CDR2 SQIVND (reference sequence). The CDR3: CASTWGRSRSGGYTF. The CDR3 bases are TGTGCCAGTACGTGGGGCCGCTCCAGGTCAGGCGGCTACACCTTC.

Turning to this clone: This sample includes further DNA sequences coding for the same CDR3. V and J are TRBV4-2 and TRBJ2-2; a possible D gene is TRBD2 (5 bases). The V gene's germline CDR1 is LGHNA and CDR2 YNFKEQ. The CDR3 has 15 amino acids. The germline V and J ends were trimmed by 0 bases and 3 bases, with 8 bases remaining between them. DNA of the CDR3: TGTGCCAGCAGCCAAGATCGGGGAGACACCGGGGAGCTGTTTTTT. Its translation is CASSQDRGDTGELFF.

The chain links TRBV6-5 to TRBJ2-1; D is unclear. CDR1 and CDR2 (germline): MNHEY, SVGAGI. The germline V and J ends were trimmed by 2 bases and 5 bases, with 10 bases remaining between them. The CDR3 contains 14 residues. The CDR3 DNA is TGTGCCAGCAGTTACACCAGGAATCACAATGAGCAGTTCTTC. It encodes CASSYTRNHNEQFF.